This T cell receptor beta chain derives from a study of T cells in localized non-small cell lung cancer. V was clipped by 8 bases and J by 7 bases; unmatched bases: 13. The CDR3 runs to 14 residues. CDR1 is MNHEY, CDR2 SVGAGI, per germline. Profiled with immunoSEQ multiplex PCR; TCRdb holds only in-frame clones, not every one. The sample lists about 77,000 clones; 88% were seen once. This rearrangement joins TRBV6-5 to TRBJ1-1, with 7 bases matching TRBD1. The receptor comes from a woman aged 40 to 75 with stage I squamous cell lung carcinoma. Material: peripheral blood, obtained before any cancer treatment. Here the CDR3 reads CASARNRDSHEAFF. In nucleotides, the CDR3 is TGTGCCAGCGCACGCAATCGGGACAGCCATGAAGCTTTCTTT.